Presented here are 21 T cell receptor beta chains from one specimen sequenced in a study of blood T cell repertoires in COVID-19. Sequencing was performed with immunoSEQ multiplex PCR; in TCRdb, only in-frame clones are kept and a portion is missing. The sample has 350,000 to 450,000 clones, about 89% seen once. Input material: peripheral blood. The receptors shown here come from a man aged 40-55 years with acute or convalescent COVID-19.

This chain links TRBV29-1 with TRBJ1-2; a weak D match, TRBD1 (5 bases). Germline V gene data show CDR1 as SQVTM and CDR2 as ANQGSEA. There are 13 residues in the CDR3. V shed 4 bases and J shed 0 bases, with 9 bases lying between them. CDR3 DNA sequence: TGCAGCGTTGCCCCGACAGCTAACTATGGCTACACCTTC. This gives the protein CSVAPTANYGYTF. Using reference TRBV29-1 and TRBJ1-2 for the parts outside the CDR3, the full variable domain is SAVISQKPSRDICQRGTSLTIQCQVDSQVTMMFWYRQQPGQSLTLIATANQGSEATYESGFVIDKFPISRPNLTFSTLTVSNMSPEDSSIYLCSVAPTANYGYTFGSGTRLTVV.

The CDR3 here is CASSYQTGVNPNEQFF. CDR3 nucleotides: TGTGCCAGCAGTTACCAGACAGGGGTGAACCCCAATGAGCAGTTCTTC. The chain links TRBV6-5 to TRBJ2-1, with 8 bases lining up with TRBD1. The CDR3 loop spans 16 amino acids. Looked up from germline, CDR1 is MNHEY and CDR2 is SVGAGI. With V trimmed by 2 bases and J by 6 bases, 9 bases remained unmatched.

The V call is TRBV7-9, the J call TRBJ2-1, with D unclear. Germline V gene sequence: CDR1 SEHNR, CDR2 FQNEAQ (reference sequence). This CDR3 has 16 residues. V shed 5 bases and J shed 5 bases, with 19 bases lying between them. CDR3 in DNA: TGTGCCAGCAGCCATGGTACTCCACCCCGGGACAATGAGCAGTTCTTC. Its translation is CASSHGTPPRDNEQFF.

The rearrangement links TRBV20-1 to TRBJ1-1; D unresolved. The germline V and J ends were trimmed by 3 bases and 7 bases, with 9 bases remaining between them. Germline-derived CDR1 and CDR2 are DFQATT and SNEGSKA (reference sequence). The CDR3 covers 11 residues. The CDR3 reads CSASLTDEAFF. DNA of the CDR3: TGCAGTGCTAGCCTAACAGATGAAGCTTTCTTT.

This rearrangement joins TRBV7-6 to TRBJ2-1, with a weak D call TRBD1 (7 bases). CDR1 SGHVS and CDR2 FNYEAQ come from the germline V gene. The CDR3 length is 15 residues. V lost 2 bases and J lost 12, with 20 bases in between. CDR3 bases: TGTGCCAGCAGCTTACTAGGGGGCGGTGAGGGAGGGCAGTTCTTC. Protein: CASSLLGGGEGGQFF.

This chain uses TRBV7-6 with TRBJ2-5; a weak D match, TRBD1 (6 bases). Germline V lookup: CDR1 SGHVS, CDR2 FNYEAQ. V lost 5 bases, J lost 1 base, and 17 bases lay in between. The CDR3 has 16 amino acids. CDR3 in amino acids: CASSPRPQGIQETQYF. The CDR3 DNA reads as TGTGCCAGCAGCCCTCGGCCGCAGGGGATCCAAGAGACCCAGTACTTC.

The rearrangement links TRBV28 to TRBJ1-4; D gene unclear. The germline V gene has CDR1 MDHEN and CDR2 SYDVKM. The CDR3 is made up of 13 amino acids. Trimming removed 8 bases from V and 3 bases from J, with 10 bases in between. The CDR3 coding sequence is TGTGCCAGCGGGAGGGCAGCTAATGAAAAACTGTTTTTT. Translated, it gives CASGRAANEKLFF. The variable domain in full, with the rest retrieved from reference TRBV28 and TRBJ1-4, is DVKVTQSSRYLVKRTGEKVFLECVQDMDHENMFWYRQDPGLGLRLIYFSYDVKMKEKGDIPEGYSVSREKKERFSLILESASTNQTSMYLCASGRAANEKLFFGSGTQLSVL.

The chain joins TRBV3-1 (or the pseudogene TRBV3-2) to TRBJ2-1, with 13 bases matching TRBD2. The V gene end was trimmed by 0 bases and the J gene end by 5 bases; junction bases not matched to a gene: 7. The CDR3 extends over 18 amino acids. CDR1 and CDR2 from the germline V gene are LGHDT and YNNKEL (reference sequence). The CDR3 sequence is CASSQDLTSGRIDNEQFF. The CDR3 DNA reads TGTGCCAGCAGCCAAGATTTGACTAGCGGGAGGATCGACAATGAGCAGTTCTTC.

V is TRBV3-1 (or the pseudogene TRBV3-2) and J is TRBJ2-5; TRBD1 is a possible D gene (5 bases). Per germline, CDR1 LGHDT and CDR2 YNNKEL (reference sequence). Trimming shortened V by 2 bases and J by 4 bases, and 14 bases separated the two germline ends. There are 15 residues in the CDR3. CDR3 amino acids: CASSQNRQGPETQYF. Here the CDR3 DNA reads TGTGCCAGCAGCCAAAACCGTCAGGGCCCAGAGACCCAGTACTTC.

The V call is TRBV7-9, the J call TRBJ1-1; perhaps TRBD1 as D (6 bases). The V gene lost 8 bases and the J gene lost 1 base, with 8 bases spanning the gap. The CDR3 covers 12 residues. Germline V CDR1 and CDR2: SEHNR, FQNEAQ (reference sequence). CDR3: CASGQSNTEAFF. The DNA for the CDR3 is TGTGCCAGCGGACAGTCGAACACTGAAGCTTTCTTT.

A note on this clone: Other DNA sequences within the sample encode an identical CDR3. V and J are TRBV9 and TRBJ2-2, with D possibly TRBD1 on 6 matching bases. Germline lookup yields CDR1 SGDLS and CDR2 YYNGEE. The CDR3 is made up of 15 amino acids. Trimming left V 0 bases short and J 3 bases short, with 9 bases between. CDR3 sequence reads: CASSVGDTYTGELFF. CDR3 coding DNA: TGTGCCAGCAGCGTAGGGGACACCTACACCGGGGAGCTGTTTTTT.

The chain uses TRBV11-1 and TRBJ1-6; D unresolved. The V gene lost 1 base and the J gene lost 6 bases, with 13 bases spanning the gap. In germline, CDR1 is SGHAT, CDR2 FQDESV (reference sequence). The CDR3 totals 16 residues. CDR3 sequence reads: CASSLVSTFFNSPLHF. The CDR3 nucleotides are TGTGCCAGCAGCTTAGTTAGCACCTTCTTTAATTCACCCCTCCACTTT.

With respect to this clone: Other nucleotide sequences in the sample specify the same CDR3. V is TRBV5-1 and J is TRBJ2-7; TRBD1 is a possible D gene (5 bases). V lost 0 bases, J lost 1 base, and 5 bases lay in between. Germline V gene data show CDR1 as SGHRS and CDR2 as YFSETQ. The CDR3 totals 13 residues. CDR3 coding DNA: TGCGCCAGCAGCTTGGCAGGGTCCTACGAGCAGTACTTC. The encoded protein is CASSLAGSYEQYF. The entire variable domain, with the rest obtained from reference TRBV5-1 and TRBJ2-7, is as follows: KAGVTQTPRYLIKTRGQQVTLSCSPISGHRSVSWYQQTPGQGLQFLFEYFSETQRNKGNFPGRFSGRQFSNSRSEMNVSTLELGDSALYLCASSLAGSYEQYFGPGTRLTVT.

The chain carries TRBV7-9 and TRBJ2-5, with a possible D match to TRBD2 (5 bases). This CDR3 is 16 amino acids long. The V and J ends lost 2 bases and 2 bases respectively, with 15 bases between them. Germline V gene sequence: CDR1 SEHNR, CDR2 FQNEAQ (reference sequence). Here the CDR3 reads CASSLLGWEIQETQYF. The CDR3 nucleotides are TGTGCCAGCAGCTTATTGGGGTGGGAGATACAAGAGACCCAGTACTTC.

V usage is TRBV3-1 (or the pseudogene TRBV3-2) and J usage is TRBJ2-1; 7 nucleotides align to TRBD2. The CDR3 sequence is 12 residues long. Germline V gene lookup returns CDR1 LGHDT and CDR2 YNNKEL (reference sequence). J gave up 8 bases and V 2 bases, and 0 bases lay outside the gene matches. CDR3 amino acids: CASSQTSDEQFF. The CDR3 DNA follows: TGTGCCAGCAGCCAAACTAGCGATGAGCAGTTCTTC.

The chain links TRBV19 to TRBJ1-5, with D possibly matching TRBD1 (6 bases). The CDR3 extends over 12 amino acids. Germline CDR1 is LNHDA and CDR2 is SQIVND (reference sequence). CDR3 in amino acids: CAAQGSNQPQHF. In DNA, the CDR3 is TGTGCGGCGCAGGGGAGCAATCAGCCCCAGCATTTT.

This chain joins TRBV18 and TRBJ1-2, with TRBD1 identical over 9 bases. Per germline, CDR1 KGHSH and CDR2 LQKENI. This CDR3 comprises 15 residues. With V trimmed by 4 bases and J by 5 bases, 8 bases remained unmatched. CDR3 loop: CASSRDGDRAYGYTF. The CDR3 nucleotides are TGTGCCAGCTCACGCGACGGGGACAGGGCGTATGGCTACACCTTC. The full variable domain, its missing parts supplied by reference TRBV18 and TRBJ1-2, is NAGVMQNPRHLVRRRGQEARLRCSPMKGHSHVYWYRQLPEEGLKFMVYLQKENIIDESGMPKERFSAEFPKEGPSILRIQQVVRGDSAAYFCASSRDGDRAYGYTFGSGTRLTVV.

The V and J genes are TRBV30 and TRBJ2-7; D is uncertain. CDR1 and CDR2 from the germline V gene are GTSNPN and SVGIG (reference sequence). The CDR3 is made up of 13 amino acids. V lost 3 bases and J 1 base, leaving 10 bases between the germline ends. CDR3 nucleotide sequence: TGTGCCTGGAGAGCGCTCGGTTCCTACGAGCAGTACTTC. This translates into CAWRALGSYEQYF.

V gene TRBV3-1 (or the pseudogene TRBV3-2) combines with J gene TRBJ1-2; D is unresolved. V lost 0 bases, J lost 6 bases, and 17 bases lay in between. The length of the CDR3 is 16 residues. The germline V gene has CDR1 LGHDT and CDR2 YNNKEL (reference sequence). DNA of the CDR3: TGTGCCAGCAGCCAAGATTCTCGAGGCAGCCTCGATGGCTACACCTTC. Protein sequence: CASSQDSRGSLDGYTF.

The chain carries TRBV21-1 and TRBJ2-7; the DNA was not used to check the table's D call, TRBD2. TRBV21-1 is termed a pseudogene. The CDR3 contains 19 residues. CDR3 nucleotides: TGTGCCAGCAGCAAAGTATGCCCCCCCTTTAGCGGGGCGACCTACGAGCAGTACTTC. Encoded protein: CASSKVCPPFSGATYEQYF.

This clone was recorded only once. The V call is TRBV30, the J call TRBJ1-4, with 8 bases matching TRBD1. The CDR3 contains 16 residues. V dropped 5 bases and J dropped 0; count of bases not matched to a gene: 8. Germline values: CDR1 GTSNPN, CDR2 SVGIG (reference sequence). The CDR3 region is CAWRPGTGATNEKLFF. Here the CDR3 DNA reads TGTGCCTGGCGCCCCGGGACAGGTGCAACTAATGAAAAACTGTTTTTT.